The next 10 T cell receptor beta chains were all read from a single sample in a study of T-cell reconstitution after alpha-beta-depleted transplantation in children. Unique molecular identifiers were used in preparing the TCRbeta library. TCRdb reanalysed the PCR reads using MiXCR and keeps one entry per CDR3 protein. The repertoire holds roughly 200,000 distinct CDR3 sequences, around 8.4% seen once, with 35% to 45% in the top ten. Sequencing used PBMCs, mostly from graft donor cells, obtained 360 days after TCRalphabeta/CD19-depleted stem cell transplant. All receptors come from a male patient aged 2-9 years who had a stem cell transplant for acute myeloid leukemia, so the T cells may come from the graft donor.

V gene TRBV5-5 combines with J gene TRBJ1-2; D gene ambiguous. The CDR3 loop spans 16 amino acids. V shed 0 bases and J shed 4 bases, with 16 bases lying between them. Germline V gene lookup returns CDR1 SGHKS and CDR2 YYEKEE (reference sequence). For the CDR3, the DNA is TGTGCCAGCAGCTTGGGCCACATCACAGTTAGCTATGGCTACACCTTC. Translating it yields CASSLGHITVSYGYTF. The whole variable domain, remainder taken from reference TRBV5-5 and TRBJ1-2, is DAGVTQSPTHLIKTRGQQVTLRCSPISGHKSVSWYQQVLGQGPQFIFQYYEKEERGRGNFPDRFSARQFPNYSSELNVNALLLGDSALYLCASSLGHITVSYGYTFGSGTRLTVV.

This clonotype was picked up many times. V is TRBV20-1 and J is TRBJ2-1, with 10 nucleotides matching TRBD2. Trimming took 1 base from V and 7 from J; bases not matched to a gene: 13. This CDR3 has 17 residues. Germline lookup yields CDR1 DFQATT and CDR2 SNEGSKA (reference sequence). In nucleotides, the CDR3 is TGCAGTGCTAGAGCCTCGAGCGGGAGGGGGGCCAGAAATGAGCAGTTCTTC. It translates to CSARASSGRGARNEQFF.

The J gene is TRBJ1-5, the V gene TRBV18; 7 nucleotides match TRBD1. The CDR3 covers 15 residues. Trimming at V came to 0 bases and at J to 3 bases, leaving 2 bases not matched to a gene. Germline V lookup: CDR1 KGHSH, CDR2 LQKENI. This CDR3 reads CASSPPGQYNQPQHF. Written as DNA, the CDR3 is TGTGCCAGCTCACCACCGGGACAGTACAATCAGCCCCAGCATTTT.

The V gene is TRBV11-1, the J gene TRBJ2-2; 13 nucleotides align to TRBD2. The CDR3 extends over 19 amino acids. V lost 1 base, J lost 4 bases, and 9 bases stayed unmatched. Germline V gives CDR1 SGHAT, CDR2 FQDESV (reference sequence). CDR3 bases: TGTGCCAGCAGCTTAGGGACCGGGACTAGCGGGATAAGCACCGGGGAGCTGTTTTTT. Amino acid sequence: CASSLGTGTSGISTGELFF.

This clonotype has just a few counts. This sequence joins TRBV28 and TRBJ2-7; D may be TRBD1 (5 bases). This CDR3 has 14 residues. Germline-derived CDR1 and CDR2 are MDHEN and SYDVKM. With 2 bases removed from V and 9 bases from J, the gap between germline ends came to 17 bases. In nucleotides, the CDR3 is TGTGCCAGCAGTTTACAATGGGCCATAGGGGTGCAGTACGTC. Its protein is CASSLQWAIGVQYV.

This clonotype was seen a handful of times. The chain has TRBV11-2 and TRBJ2-5, with 14 bases aligning to TRBD2. Germline V gene lookup returns CDR1 SGHAT and CDR2 FQNNGV. V lost 5 bases and J lost 4; bases outside the gene matches: 9. This CDR3 is 17 amino acids long. CDR3: CASSPGTSGSRLETQYF. The CDR3 nucleotides read TGTGCCAGCAGCCCAGGGACTAGCGGGAGCAGGCTAGAGACCCAGTACTTC.

This clonotype turned up a few times. This sequence joins TRBV29-1 and TRBJ2-1, with TRBD2 matching over 7 bases. Germline V gene data show CDR1 as SQVTM and CDR2 as ANQGSEA. This CDR3 contains 13 residues. Trimming removed 5 bases from V and 5 bases from J; junction bases left unmatched: 6. As DNA, the CDR3 is TGCAGCGTTCCCTTCGCGGGAGACAATGAGCAGTTCTTC. Translating gives CSVPFAGDNEQFF.

V usage is TRBV12-3 or TRBV12-4 and J usage is TRBJ2-1; 11 bases map to TRBD2. This CDR3 contains 15 residues. V gave up 9 bases and J gave up 2 bases; unmatched junction bases: 6. The DNA of the CDR3 is TGTGCCAGTAGACGGACTAGCGGGCCCTACAATGAGCAGTTCTTC. Its protein is CASRRTSGPYNEQFF.

This clonotype was picked up many times. The CDR3 reads CASSQAGQFNYGYTF. The CDR3 nucleotides are TGCGCCAGCAGCCAAGCGGGACAGTTTAACTATGGCTACACCTTC. The rearrangement uses TRBV4-3 and TRBJ1-2; TRBD1 matches at 7 bases. Looked up from germline, CDR1 is LGHNA and CDR2 is YSLEER. This CDR3 has 15 amino acids. The V gene end was trimmed by 1 base and the J gene end by 1 base; junction bases not matched to a gene: 3.

The rearrangement links TRBV20-1 to TRBJ1-1; no firm D call. CDR3 length: 12 residues. Trimming pared 1 base from V and 4 bases from J, leaving 7 bases between. Germline V CDR1 and CDR2: DFQATT, SNEGSKA (reference sequence). The CDR3 nucleotides are TGCAGTGCTAGAGGTCCGAGCACTGAAGCTTTCTTT. It codes for CSARGPSTEAFF.